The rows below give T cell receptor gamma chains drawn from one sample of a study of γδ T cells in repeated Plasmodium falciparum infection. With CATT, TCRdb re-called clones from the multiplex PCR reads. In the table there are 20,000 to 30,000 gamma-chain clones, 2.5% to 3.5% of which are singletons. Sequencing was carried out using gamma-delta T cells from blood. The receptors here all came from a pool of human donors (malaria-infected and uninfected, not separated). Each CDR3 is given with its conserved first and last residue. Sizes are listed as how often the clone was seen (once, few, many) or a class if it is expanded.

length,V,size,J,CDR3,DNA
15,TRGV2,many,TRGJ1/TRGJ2,CATWDGQPHYYKKLF,TGTGCCACCTGGGACGGGCAACCCCATTATTATAAGAAACTCTTT
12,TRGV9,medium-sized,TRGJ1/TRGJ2,CALWDVCYKKLF,TGTGCCTTGTGGGATGTATGCTATAAGAAACTCTTT
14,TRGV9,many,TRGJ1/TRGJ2,CALWEVNFYYKKLF,TGTGCCTTGTGGGAGGTCAACTTTTATTATAAGAAACTCTTT
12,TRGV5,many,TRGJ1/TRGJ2,CATWDRSYKKLF,TGTGCCACCTGGGACAGGTCCTATAAGAAACTCTTT
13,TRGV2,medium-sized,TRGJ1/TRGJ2,CATWDGPCYKKLF,TGTGCCACCTGGGACGGGCCTTGCTATAAGAAACTCTTT
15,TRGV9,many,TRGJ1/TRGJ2,CALWEPYSNYYKKLF,TGTGCCTTGTGGGAGCCCTACTCGAATTATTATAAGAAACTCTTT
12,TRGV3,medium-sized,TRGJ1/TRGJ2,CATWDTYYKKLF,TGTGCCACCTGGGATACTTATTATAAGAAACTCTTT
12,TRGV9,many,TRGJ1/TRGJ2,CALWEVHYLRLF,TGTGCCTTGTGGGAGGTGCACTATTTACGACTCTTT
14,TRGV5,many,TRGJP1,CATWEFWTGWFKIF,TGTGCCACCTGGGAGTTTTGGACTGGTTGGTTCAAGATATTT
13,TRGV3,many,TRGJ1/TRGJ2,CATWDGMRYKKLF,TGTGCCACCTGGGACGGCATGCGTTATAAGAAACTCTTT
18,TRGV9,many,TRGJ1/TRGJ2,CALWEVLQSIGIYYKKLF,TGTGCCTTGTGGGAGGTGCTCCAAAGTATTGGGATTTATTATAAGAAACTCTTT
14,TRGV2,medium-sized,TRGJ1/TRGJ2,CATWDGPGYYKKLF,TGTGCCACCTGGGACGGGCCGGGTTATTATAAGAAACTCTTT
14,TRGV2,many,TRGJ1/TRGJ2,CATWDSRGGYKKLF,TGTGCCACCTGGGACTCTAGGGGAGGCTATAAGAAACTCTTT
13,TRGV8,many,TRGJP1,CATWDRAGWFKIF,TGTGCCACCTGGGATAGGGCCGGTTGGTTCAAGATATTT
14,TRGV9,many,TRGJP,CAWAKSWAKKIKVF,TGCGCGTGGGCCAAGAGTTGGGCAAAAAAAATCAAGGTATTT
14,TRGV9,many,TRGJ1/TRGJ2,CASWEVGHYYKKLF,TGTGCCTCGTGGGAGGTGGGACATTATTATAAAAAACTCTTT
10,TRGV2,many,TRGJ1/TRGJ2,CATWHSKKLF,TGTGCCACCTGGCACTCTAAGAAACTCTTT
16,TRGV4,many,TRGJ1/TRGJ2,CATWDAPLHTYYKKLF,TGTGCCACCTGGGATGCCCCTCTCCACACTTATTATAAGAAACTCTTT
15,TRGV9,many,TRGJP,CALWDRELGKKIKVF,TGTGCCTTGTGGGATCGTGAGTTGGGCAAAAAAATCAAGGTATTT
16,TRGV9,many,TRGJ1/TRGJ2,CALWEVPSFGYYKKLF,TGTGCCTTGTGGGAGGTTCCCTCCTTCGGTTATTATAAGAAACTCTTT
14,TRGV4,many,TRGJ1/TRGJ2,CATWDERYYYKKLF,TGTGCCACCTGGGATGAACGTTATTATTATAAGAAACTCTTT
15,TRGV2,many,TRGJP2,CATWDEPSSDWIKTF,TGTGCCACCTGGGACGAGCCAAGTAGTGATTGGATCAAGACGTTT
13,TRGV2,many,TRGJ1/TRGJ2,CATWDATDYKKLF,TGTGCCACCTGGGACGCGACCGATTATAAGAAACTCTTT
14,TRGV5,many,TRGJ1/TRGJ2,CATWDRRVHYKKLF,TGTGCCACCTGGGACAGGCGGGTCCATTATAAGAAACTCTTT
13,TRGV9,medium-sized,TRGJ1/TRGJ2,CALWEATYYKKLF,TGTGCCTTGTGGGAGGCTACCTATTATAAGAAACTCTTT
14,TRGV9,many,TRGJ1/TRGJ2,CALWEKTNYYKKLF,TGTGCCTTGTGGGAGAAAACGAATTATTATAAGAAACTCTTT
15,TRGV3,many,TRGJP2,CATWDGLWSDWIKTF,TGTGCCACCTGGGACGGCCTCTGGAGTGATTGGATCAAGACGTTT
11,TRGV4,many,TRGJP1,CATWASWFKIF,TGTGCCACCTGGGCGAGTTGGTTCAAGATATTT
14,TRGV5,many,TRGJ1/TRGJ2,CATWDGPREAEKLF,TGTGCCACCTGGGACGGTCCGAGAGAGGCGGAGAAACTCTTT
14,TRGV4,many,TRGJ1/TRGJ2,CATWDGSSYYKKLF,TGTGCCACCTGGGATGGGTCCTCTTATTATAAGAAACTCTTT
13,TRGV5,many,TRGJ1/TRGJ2,CATWDRPTGKKLF,TGTGCCACCTGGGACAGGCCCACGGGTAAGAAACTCTTT
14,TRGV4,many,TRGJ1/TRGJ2,CATWDGLYYYKKLF,TGTGCCACCTGGGATGGGCTCTATTATTATAAGAAACTCTTT
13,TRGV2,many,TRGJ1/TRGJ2,CATWDASHRGKLF,TGTGCCACCTGGGACGCATCGCACCGTGGGAAACTCTTT
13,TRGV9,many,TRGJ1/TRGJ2,CALWEVLVYKKLF,TGTGCCTTGTGGGAGGTGCTGGTTTATAAGAAACTCTTT
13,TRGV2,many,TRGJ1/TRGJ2,CATWDGRYYKKLF,TGTGCCACCTGGGACGGGAGGTATTATAAGAAACTCTTT
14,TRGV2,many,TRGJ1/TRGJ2,CATWDGPGYYKKLF,TGTGCCACCTGGGACGGGCCAGGTTATTATAAGAAACTCTTT
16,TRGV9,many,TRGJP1,CALWEVHWATGWFKIF,TGTGCCTTGTGGGAGGTGCATTGGGCCACTGGTTGGTTCAAGATATTT
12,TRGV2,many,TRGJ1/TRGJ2,CATWNGDYKKLF,TGTGCCACCTGGAACGGGGATTATAAGAAACTCTTT
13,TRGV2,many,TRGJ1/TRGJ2,CATWDRLYYKKLF,TGTGCCACCTGGGACCGACTGTATTATAAGAAACTCTTT
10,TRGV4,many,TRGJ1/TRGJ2,CATANYKKLF,TGTGCCACCGCGAATTATAAGAAACTCTTT
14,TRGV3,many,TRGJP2,CATWDYVSDWIKTF,TGTGCCACCTGGGACTATGTTAGTGATTGGATCAAGACGTTT
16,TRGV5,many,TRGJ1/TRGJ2,CATWDRPPCKKNKKLF,TGTGCCACCTGGGACAGGCCTCCGTGTAAGAAAAATAAGAAACTCTTT